In this sample, the clone carrying this T cell receptor (beta chain) turned up a few times. Its antigen is still unknown. The sample belongs to a study of T cells in localized non-small cell lung cancer. Study-level findings and limits: It was uninvolved adjacent lung that showed the highest T cell clonality, exceeding tumor. Sequencing, confined to only one tumor region, leaves heterogeneity possible. Among the top 100 tumor clones, a median around 62 appeared in adjacent lung.

Germline V gene data show CDR1 as MNHGY and CDR2 as SAAAGT. The V end was cut by 4 bases, the J end by 5 bases, with 11 bases between. This CDR3 has 13 residues. Some clones are missing from TCRdb's copy, which holds only in-frame ones; the method was immunoSEQ multiplex PCR. The sample lists 1,500 to 2,000 clones, approximately 24% occurring once. The specimen was normal lung tissue next to the tumor, collected before any cancer treatment. The chain has TRBV6-8 and TRBJ2-5, with D perhaps matching TRBD2 (6 bases). This clonotype was obtained from a woman aged 35 to 70 with stage II squamous cell lung carcinoma. CDR3 coding DNA: TGTGCCAGCAGTTTGACTAGGTGGGAGACCCAGTACTTC. It specifies CASSLTRWETQYF.